This T cell receptor (beta chain) stems from a study of shared clonotypes between healthy human individuals. Turning to the study itself: Contributing individuals were a couple of females and three males aged 18 to 49.

Regarding the study as a whole: Estimated clonotype richness was generally higher in naive than memory subsets. Clonotype sharing among donors, it was expected, would be affected by sequencing depth.

The sorted-subset replicate PCRs were given around 200 ng DNA, which is 31,000 or so T cell genomes. Repertoires were generated with immunoSEQ multiplex PCR, while TCRdb's copy carries only in-frame clones and drops some. This table has a few million clones, approximately 95% appearing once. A remark on this clone: The antigen remains undetermined.

Trimming stripped 0 bases from V and 10 bases from J, with 10 bases between. The germline gives CDR1 SGDLS, CDR2 YYNGEE. The CDR3 consists of 13 residues. The chain uses TRBV9 and TRBJ2-2; D gene unclear. This clonotype was sampled from a man aged 18 to 30 in good health. What was sequenced was naive CD4+ T cells sorted from blood. Noted subset: CD45RA+ positively selected. This CDR3 reads CASSVGGPAELFF. DNA of the CDR3: TGTGCCAGCAGCGTAGGTGGGCCCGCGGAGCTGTTTTTT.